The T cell receptor (beta chain) under discussion was sequenced for a study of blood T cell repertoires in COVID-19. Assay: immunoSEQ multiplex PCR; the TCRdb copy retains only in-frame clones and omits some. The profile covers approximately 200,000 clones, with about 85% appearing a single time and approximately 18% taken by the ten largest. Clinical history as reported by participants underpinned cohort assignment. This TCR came from a man aged 35 to 55 who had recovered from COVID-19. Sample: PBMCs or T cells enriched from blood (not recorded which).

CDR3 coding DNA: TGTGCCAGCAGTTACTCAGGTAGCTTGAGGGAGCAGTACTTC. Translating it yields CASSYSGSLREQYF. The rearrangement joins TRBV6-5 to TRBJ2-7, with unresolved D. Trimming took 0 bases from V and 7 from J, leaving 13 bases between them. The germline CDR1 and CDR2 sequences are MNHEY and SVGAGI. This CDR3 contains 14 residues.